This is a list of T cell receptor beta chains from one sample in a study of shared clonotypes between healthy human individuals. Profiling relied on immunoSEQ multiplex PCR, and the TCRdb table lists in-frame clones only, not all of them. This table has about a million clones, around 76% appearing once. The sequencing input was memory CD4+ T cells sorted from blood. The receptors originated from a man younger than 35 in good health. Each CDR3 is given with its conserved first and last residue. D genes are given only for firm matches. Where a row states a size, it is once, few, many or the class of an expanded clone; other rows omit it.

CDR3,DNA,size,V,D,J
CASSDGAPSNQPQHF,TGCGCCAGTAGTGACGGCGCCCCGAGCAATCAGCCCCAGCATTTT,NA,TRBV10-2,NA,TRBJ1-5
CASSPSGGSASPLHF,TGTGCCAGCTCACCTTCAGGGGGATCCGCTTCACCCCTCCACTTT,NA,TRBV18,TRBD1,TRBJ1-6
CASTPAGTRVPGEQFF,TGTGCCAGCACCCCCGCCGGGACTAGGGTGCCCGGTGAGCAGTTCTTC,many,TRBV7-9,TRBD2,TRBJ2-1
CASSFATLNTEAFF,TGTGCCAGCAGCTTTGCCACGTTGAACACTGAAGCTTTCTTT,NA,TRBV7-2,NA,TRBJ1-1
CAWSSGGPPNEQYF,TGTGCCTGGAGTTCGGGGGGACCCCCCAACGAGCAGTACTTC,many,TRBV30,TRBD2,TRBJ2-7
CAWSANSKNEKLFF,TGTGCCTGGAGCGCAAATAGTAAGAATGAAAAACTGTTTTTT,once,TRBV30,NA,TRBJ1-4
CASSILQGENQPQHF,TGTGCCAGTAGTATACTGCAGGGAGAGAATCAGCCCCAGCATTTT,NA,TRBV19,NA,TRBJ1-5
CASSLDAYEQYF,TGTGCCAGCAGCTTAGACGCCTACGAGCAGTACTTC,NA,TRBV7-8,NA,TRBJ2-7
CAISERAAYSNQPQHF,TGTGCCATCAGTGAGAGGGCCGCTTATAGCAATCAGCCCCAGCATTTT,NA,TRBV10-3,NA,TRBJ1-5
CASNFGLNLGEQYF,TGTGCCAGCAATTTCGGACTTAACTTGGGGGAGCAGTACTTC,NA,TRBV28,NA,TRBJ2-7
CASRGTGDFSPLHF,TGTGCCAGCAGGGGGACAGGGGATTTTTCACCCCTCCACTTT,NA,TRBV27,TRBD1,TRBJ1-6
CASRPGQGVQPQHF,TGTGCAAGTCGCCCGGGACAGGGTGTTCAGCCCCAGCATTTT,NA,TRBV12-2,NA,TRBJ1-5
CAVQDRGRTGELFF,TGTGCCGTACAGGACAGGGGGAGGACCGGGGAGCTGTTTTTT,NA,TRBV28,TRBD1,TRBJ2-2
CASSPKALAEQYF,TGTGCCAGCTCACCCAAGGCCCTAGCCGAGCAGTACTTC,NA,TRBV18,NA,TRBJ2-7
CASSSGQGNTGELFF,TGTGCCAGCAGCTCGGGACAGGGGAACACCGGGGAGCTGTTTTTT,NA,TRBV7-6,TRBD1,TRBJ2-2
CASSREGGTDTQYF,TGTGCCAGCAGCCGTGAGGGGGGCACAGATACGCAGTATTTT,NA,TRBV9,NA,TRBJ2-3
CASSLGQKLSTDTQYF,TGTGCCAGCTCACTTGGACAGAAGTTAAGCACAGATACGCAGTATTTT,NA,TRBV18,NA,TRBJ2-3
CASLGDNEKLFF,TGTGCCAGCCTAGGGGACAATGAAAAACTGTTTTTT,few,TRBV25-1,NA,TRBJ1-4
CASSLDSGTIYNEQFF,TGTGCCAGCAGCCTTGACTCCGGGACTATCTACAATGAGCAGTTCTTC,NA,TRBV14,TRBD2,TRBJ2-1
CASSRESGQGAGYF,TGTGCCAGCAGCCGAGAGAGCGGACAGGGGGCAGGGTACTTC,NA,TRBV11-2,TRBD1,TRBJ2-7
CASSPRLSQETQYF,TGTGCCAGCTCACCTCGTTTAAGCCAAGAGACCCAGTACTTC,NA,TRBV18,NA,TRBJ2-5
CASSHADTQYF,TGTGCCAGCAGCCACGCAGATACGCAGTATTTT,NA,TRBV14,NA,TRBJ2-3
CASSLVGAAALHF,TGTGCCAGCAGCTTAGTAGGGGCAGCCGCCCTCCACTTT,few,TRBV7-2,NA,TRBJ1-6
CAISGQDSYEQYF,TGTGCCATCAGTGGACAGGACTCCTACGAGCAGTACTTC,NA,TRBV10-3,NA,TRBJ2-7
CARSLAPGAVSNQPQHF,TGTGCCAGAAGCTTGGCCCCCGGGGCCGTTAGCAATCAGCCCCAGCATTTT,NA,TRBV5-3,NA,TRBJ1-5
CASSLAQGGGYTF,TGTGCCAGCAGCTTAGCCCAGGGAGGGGGGTACACCTTC,NA,TRBV7-8,NA,TRBJ1-2
CASSPPLSGGGEQFF,TGTGCCAGCAGCCCCCCTCTAAGCGGAGGGGGTGAGCAGTTCTTC,once,TRBV7-9,NA,TRBJ2-1
CASSLDSSSYNEQFF,TGCGCCAGCAGCTTGGACAGCTCGAGTTACAATGAGCAGTTCTTC,NA,TRBV5-1,NA,TRBJ2-1
CASSFGGNEQFF,TGTGCCAGCAGTTTTGGAGGAAATGAGCAGTTCTTC,NA,TRBV27,NA,TRBJ2-1
CASKVQASGVTGELFF,TGTGCCAGTAAAGTTCAGGCTAGCGGAGTCACCGGGGAGCTGTTTTTT,NA,TRBV19,TRBD2,TRBJ2-2
CASSWPGQGRTHEQYF,TGTGCCAGCAGCTGGCCCGGGCAGGGGAGGACCCACGAGCAGTACTTC,NA,TRBV7-9,NA,TRBJ2-7
CASSYSSSRSAYEQYF,TGTGCCAGCAGTTACTCCTCGTCAAGATCTGCCTACGAGCAGTACTTC,NA,TRBV6-5,NA,TRBJ2-7
CASSPPVLAGSYEQYF,TGTGCCAGCAGTCCCCCAGTACTAGCGGGTTCCTACGAGCAGTACTTC,NA,TRBV28,TRBD2,TRBJ2-7
CASSAGTAVYNSPLHF,TGTGCCAGCAGTGCCGGGACAGCTGTCTATAATTCACCCCTCCACTTT,many,TRBV6-1,TRBD1,TRBJ1-6
CASSSIDGSPLHF,TGTGCCAGCAGCTCCATAGATGGTTCACCCCTCCACTTT,few,TRBV7-9,NA,TRBJ1-6
CSALAGGPNTGELFF,TGCAGCGCGTTAGCGGGGGGGCCGAACACCGGGGAGCTGTTTTTT,NA,TRBV29-1,TRBD2,TRBJ2-2
CASSLLGLAHEQFF,TGTGCCAGCAGCTTACTAGGACTAGCTCATGAGCAGTTCTTC,NA,TRBV7-9,TRBD2,TRBJ2-1
CASSQPGQGSYEQYF,TGTGCCAGCAGTCAACCGGGACAGGGATCTTACGAGCAGTACTTC,NA,TRBV28,TRBD1,TRBJ2-7
CASSGRRGTVSYEQYF,TGTGCCAGCAGTGGACGGCGCGGGACAGTATCCTACGAGCAGTACTTC,NA,TRBV6-1,NA,TRBJ2-7
CASSSQGTTDEQFF,TGTGCCAGCAGCTCCCAGGGGACTACAGATGAGCAGTTCTTC,NA,TRBV7-2,NA,TRBJ2-1
CASSEAPGANTGELFF,TGTGCCAGCAGTGAAGCACCAGGGGCGAACACCGGGGAGCTGTTTTTT,NA,TRBV6-1,NA,TRBJ2-2
CAWSVPRGNEQFF,TGTGCCTGGAGTGTACCCAGAGGCAATGAGCAGTTCTTC,few,TRBV30,NA,TRBJ2-1
CSARANNQPQHF,TGCAGCGCCCGGGCCAACAATCAGCCCCAGCATTTT,few,TRBV29-1,NA,TRBJ1-5
CASSPPGGYQETQYF,TGTGCCAGCTCACCACCCGGAGGGTACCAAGAGACCCAGTACTTC,few,TRBV18,NA,TRBJ2-5
CAWSVGGEQYF,TGTGCCTGGAGTGTTGGAGGAGAGCAGTACTTC,NA,TRBV30,NA,TRBJ2-7